This section outlines one TCR beta chain sequence together with its context. This sample was included in a study of blood T cell repertoires in COVID-19. Study at large: Spain, Italy and the United States supplied samples that represented acute and convalescent COVID-19. PBMCs, B-cell-depleted T cells, or T cells were the source of the cDNA or gDNA that made up the material.

The length of the CDR3 is 15 residues. In the authors' methods: Scientists estimated how many nucleated cells there were by amplifying reference gene primers. Using immunoSEQ multiplex PCR, the repertoire was profiled, and TCRdb retains in-frame clones only, with some absent. From that table come the V and J calls and clone size; the DNA was used to work out D and trimming. This sample has roughly 300,000 clones, with 90% found just once. The sequence was collected from a woman aged 25 to 39 with COVID-19, enrolled during active disease. Input material: peripheral blood. The rearrangement uses TRBV21-1 and TRBJ1-5; the table's TRBD1 call for D was not verified on the DNA. TRBV21-1 is flagged as a pseudogene. In DNA, the CDR3 is TGTGCCAGCAGCCTGCGGACAGGGGCCAATCAGCCCCAGCATTTT. Residues: CASSLRTGANQPQHF.